Shown below are 20 T cell receptor beta chains from a single sample sequenced in a study of blood T cell repertoires in COVID-19. Clones were read by immunoSEQ multiplex PCR, and TCRdb kept only the in-frame ones, dropping some. Of over 130,000 clones listed, over 65% are singletons. Sequencing was performed on peripheral blood. These receptors originate from a man between 50 and 59 years old with acute or convalescent COVID-19.

The V gene is TRBV18, the J gene TRBJ2-3; possible D gene TRBD2, 6 bases. The CDR3 sequence is 16 residues long. Germline loops: CDR1 KGHSH, CDR2 LQKENI. V was clipped by 1 base and J by 0 bases, with 11 bases between them. Written as DNA, the CDR3 is TGTGCCAGCTCACCACGGGGGGTGACTAGCACAGATACGCAGTATTTT. Translating gives CASSPRGVTSTDTQYF.

The chain links TRBV14 to TRBJ2-1; 8 bases match TRBD1. The CDR3 runs 13 residues. From germline, CDR1 is SGHDN and CDR2 FVKESK. The trim removed 4 bases at V and 6 bases at J, leaving 2 bases unmatched. The CDR3 coding sequence is TGTGCCAGCAGCCTAACAGGGGGCAATGAGCAGTTCTTC. Translation: CASSLTGGNEQFF.

The genes are TRBV6-5 and TRBJ1-2, with D uncertain. The germline V and J ends were trimmed by 8 bases and 7 bases, with 17 bases remaining between them. The germline V gene encodes CDR1 MNHEY and CDR2 SVGAGI. The CDR3 runs to 13 residues. The CDR3 is CASVEAAWGGYTF. The CDR3 DNA follows: TGTGCCAGCGTAGAAGCGGCCTGGGGTGGCTACACCTTC.

This clone was counted once. The rearrangement links TRBV15 to TRBJ1-1; a weak D match, TRBD1 (6 bases). V was trimmed by 0 bases and J by 5 bases, leaving 13 bases between them. The germline CDR1 and CDR2 sequences are LNHNV and YYDKDF (reference sequence). The CDR3 runs 15 residues. CDR3 in amino acids: CATSRETGLLTEAFF. For the CDR3, the DNA is TGTGCCACCAGCAGAGAAACAGGGTTACTGACTGAAGCTTTCTTT. The full variable domain, in which reference TRBV15 and TRBJ1-1 provide the parts outside the CDR3, is DAMVIQNPRYQVTQFGKPVTLSCSQTLNHNVMYWYQQKSSQAPKLLFHYYDKDFNNEADTPDNFQSRRPNTSFCFLDIRSPGLGDTAMYLCATSRETGLLTEAFFGQGTRLTVV.

This clone was counted a single time. The gene calls are TRBV5-1 and TRBJ2-3, with 10 positions matching TRBD1. Per germline, CDR1 SGHRS and CDR2 YFSETQ. Trimming took 1 base from V and 5 from J; bases not matched to a gene: 4. The CDR3 is 15 amino acids. The CDR3, as DNA: TGCGCCAGCAGCTTGTACGGACAGGGGGAAGATACGCAGTATTTT. It codes for CASSLYGQGEDTQYF.

This clone came up once. The CDR3 bases are TGTGCCAGCAACCTAGGGGGCTCTAGGGGCTACACCTTC. Its protein is CASNLGGSRGYTF. This chain links TRBV12-3 or TRBV12-4 with TRBJ1-2, with 7 bases matching TRBD1. CDR3 size: 13 residues. The trim removed 7 bases at V and 8 bases at J, leaving 10 bases unmatched.

The V call is TRBV6-6, the J call TRBJ2-5, with 8 bases fitting TRBD1. Germline trimming cut 8 bases from V and 4 bases from J; bases unmatched to any gene: 12. Germline CDR1 reads MNHNY; CDR2 reads SVGAGI (reference sequence). The CDR3 has 15 amino acids. CDR3 region: CASRGAPDRGETQYF. The CDR3 nucleotides read TGTGCCAGCCGAGGGGCTCCAGACAGGGGAGAGACCCAGTACTTC.

The chain has TRBV28 and TRBJ1-6, with 10 nucleotides matching TRBD1. This CDR3 spans 15 amino acids. V lost 6 bases and J lost 8; bases outside the gene matches: 7. CDR1 and CDR2 (germline): MDHEN, SYDVKM. CDR3 region: CASRTTGTGDSPLHF. As DNA, the CDR3 is TGTGCCAGCAGAACAACCGGGACAGGGGATTCACCCCTCCACTTT.

This clone was detected a few times. CDR3: CASSDIVNTEAFF. The CDR3 region has the DNA TGTGCCAGCAGTGATATCGTGAACACTGAAGCTTTCTTT. The chain has TRBV6-1 and TRBJ1-1; D is ambiguous. Per germline, CDR1 MNHNS and CDR2 SASEGT. Trimming stripped 3 bases from V and 0 bases from J, with 5 bases between. This CDR3 has 13 residues.

The gene calls are TRBV19 and TRBJ2-1; perhaps TRBD2 as D (6 bases). The germline gives CDR1 LNHDA, CDR2 SQIVND (reference sequence). V lost 4 bases and J lost 7, with 14 bases in between. This CDR3 has 14 amino acids. The CDR3 DNA reads TGTGCCAGTAGTAGGGACTCGTTTAGGAATGAGCAGTTCTTC. It yields the protein CASSRDSFRNEQFF.

V and J are TRBV4-1 and TRBJ1-1, with D perhaps TRBD1 (5 bases). The CDR3 contains 16 residues. V was shortened by 0 bases and J by 10 bases, with 21 bases between the two germline ends. The germline V gene encodes CDR1 MGHRA and CDR2 YSYEKL. The CDR3 reads CASSQDSRQGPSRAFF. The CDR3 region has the DNA TGCGCCAGCAGCCAAGACTCGCGCCAGGGCCCGTCGCGAGCTTTCTTT.

CDR3 nucleotides: TGTGCCACCAGTGAGGGGAGGGCCAAAAACATTCAGTACTTC. This codes for CATSEGRAKNIQYF. This chain connects TRBV24-1 to TRBJ2-4, with D possibly TRBD2 on 6 matching bases. CDR3 length: 14 amino acids. V lost 4 bases to trimming and J lost 1 base, with 7 bases between them. The germline V gene encodes CDR1 KGHDR and CDR2 SFDVKD.

This rearrangement joins TRBV29-1 to TRBJ1-2, with 7 nucleotides matching TRBD1. The CDR3 has 13 residues. V shed 5 bases and J 0 bases; nucleotides not matched to a gene: 3. Germline V lookup: CDR1 SQVTM, CDR2 ANQGSEA. The CDR3 DNA is TGCAGCGTTTTGGACAGGTCTAACTATGGCTACACCTTC. This sequence encodes CSVLDRSNYGYTF.

The rearrangement links TRBV19 to TRBJ2-3; 7 nucleotides align to TRBD2. The CDR3 loop spans 17 amino acids. Germline-derived CDR1 and CDR2 are LNHDA and SQIVND (reference sequence). V shed 5 bases and J 0 bases; nucleotides not matched to a gene: 11. CDR3 protein: CASSPRTSLTSTDTQYF. The CDR3 DNA reads TGTGCCAGTAGTCCGCGGACTAGTCTTACTAGCACAGATACGCAGTATTTT.

This clone was seen only a few times. The chain employs TRBV19 and TRBJ1-2, with D perhaps matching TRBD1 (5 bases). V lost 4 bases and J lost 2, with 11 bases in between. The CDR3 is 14 residues long. Germline CDR1 is LNHDA and CDR2 is SQIVND (reference sequence). CDR3 sequence reads: CASSTKGLNYGYTF. The CDR3 DNA sequence: TGTGCCAGTAGTACGAAGGGGCTCAACTATGGCTACACCTTC.

This clone has at least ten counts. The rearrangement links TRBV29-1 to TRBJ1-1; no reliable D call. V was pared by 4 bases and J by 0 bases, with 9 bases between. In germline, CDR1 is SQVTM, CDR2 ANQGSEA. There are 13 residues in the CDR3. CDR3 protein: CSVVRRLNTEAFF. The CDR3 DNA is TGCAGCGTTGTTCGGCGGCTGAACACTGAAGCTTTCTTT.

This clone occurred a few times. The V call is TRBV4-1, the J call TRBJ2-7, with D unresolved. V dropped 0 bases and J dropped 6 bases, with 12 bases sitting between them. The CDR3 has 14 residues. Germline CDR1 and CDR2: MGHRA and YSYEKL. The CDR3 here is CASSQDATAGEQYV. DNA of the CDR3: TGCGCCAGCAGCCAAGATGCCACAGCCGGCGAGCAGTACGTC.

The chain couples TRBV29-1 to TRBJ2-5; perhaps TRBD1 as D (6 bases). V was cut by 6 bases and J by 5 bases, with 16 bases left in between. CDR3 size: 13 residues. CDR1 and CDR2 from the germline V gene are SQVTM and ANQGSEA. In DNA, the CDR3 is TGCAGCGTACCCCTTACAGGGATCGAGACCCAGTACTTC. Protein sequence: CSVPLTGIETQYF.

The chain uses TRBV9 and TRBJ2-3; TRBD2 is a possible D gene (6 bases). CDR3 size: 15 residues. Germline V gives CDR1 SGDLS, CDR2 YYNGEE. V lost 4 bases, J lost 1 base, and 13 bases lay in between. CDR3 region: CASSPSVAGTDTQYF. CDR3 bases: TGTGCCAGCAGCCCCTCAGTAGCGGGCACAGATACGCAGTATTTT.

This clone was observed once. The chain employs TRBV21-1 and TRBJ2-2; TRBD1 was called by the table and not checked on the DNA. TRBV21-1 is a known pseudogene. The CDR3 has 15 residues. CDR3 region: CASSSADRDTGELFF. In DNA, the CDR3 is TGTGCCAGCAGCTCGGCGGACAGGGACACCGGGGAGCTGTTTTTT.